Listed here is a single TCR beta chain. No antigen is known for it. The PCR was carried out with 60 Vbeta primers and 13 Jbeta primers. Produced via immunoSEQ multiplex PCR; TCRdb's table is partial and in-frame only. The sample carries about 200,000 clones, 75% to 85% recorded once. CDR1 and CDR2 from the germline V gene are LNHDA and SQIVND (reference sequence). The CDR3 consists of 15 residues. The V and J ends lost 4 bases and 8 bases respectively, with 20 bases between them. These data originate in a study of cytomegalovirus exposure and HLA in healthy donors. Overall study results and limits: Listed as cytomegalovirus-associated were over 150 TCR beta chains. Rarity characterized most TCR sequences, yet some public TCRs appeared in many donors.

The sequenced sample was PBMCs. V and J are TRBV19 and TRBJ1-2, with D maybe TRBD1 (6 bases). This clonotype was obtained from a girl aged 5-17 years in good health and CMV-seronegative. The DNA of the CDR3 is TGTGCCAGTAGTACCCTGACAGGCCGGGCTGGAGGCTACACCTTC. The encoded protein is CASSTLTGRAGGYTF.